This T cell receptor beta chain was captured by sequencing in a study of cytomegalovirus exposure and HLA in healthy donors. A multiplex PCR was run with 60 Vbeta primers and 13 Jbeta primers. Clones were read by immunoSEQ multiplex PCR, and TCRdb kept only the in-frame ones, dropping some. This table has around 170,000 clones, around 80% appearing once. The V gene's germline CDR1 is MNHNS and CDR2 SASEGT. The V and J ends lost 6 bases and 5 bases, in that order; junction bases with no gene match: 7. The CDR3 length is 15 residues. The sample consisted of PBMCs. The chain has TRBV6-1 and TRBJ1-5, with 10 bases identical to TRBD1. This TCR derives from a man aged 35 to 55 in good health and CMV-seropositive. CDR3 region: CASRGDRGLHQPQHF. As DNA, the CDR3 is TGTGCCAGCAGGGGGGACAGGGGATTGCATCAGCCCCAGCATTTT.